This entry features one T cell receptor beta chain sequence. Measured with immunoSEQ multiplex PCR; TCRdb has only the in-frame clones, and not every one. The sample lists under 70,000 clones; around 88% were seen once. The data were taken from a study of OX40 agonist ivuxolimab in advanced cancers. Study-level background: Patients with prior anti-PD-1, anti-PD-L1 or anti-CTLA-4 therapy were eligible; roughly 41% had some.

The CDR3 runs 15 residues. With 4 bases clipped from V and 2 bases from J, the junction kept 5 bases outside the gene matches. Germline CDR1 is MNHEY and CDR2 is SVGAGI. The chain couples TRBV6-5 to TRBJ1-2; 9 positions agree with TRBD1. The source material was CD4+ or CD8+ T cells sorted from blood, sampled in a trial of the OX40 agonist ivuxolimab. The sequence came from an adult with an advanced solid tumor such as melanoma, head and neck, liver or kidney cancer. CDR3 in amino acids: CASSSQDRGNYGYTF. The CDR3 DNA is TGTGCCAGCAGTTCCCAGGACAGGGGAAACTATGGCTACACCTTC.